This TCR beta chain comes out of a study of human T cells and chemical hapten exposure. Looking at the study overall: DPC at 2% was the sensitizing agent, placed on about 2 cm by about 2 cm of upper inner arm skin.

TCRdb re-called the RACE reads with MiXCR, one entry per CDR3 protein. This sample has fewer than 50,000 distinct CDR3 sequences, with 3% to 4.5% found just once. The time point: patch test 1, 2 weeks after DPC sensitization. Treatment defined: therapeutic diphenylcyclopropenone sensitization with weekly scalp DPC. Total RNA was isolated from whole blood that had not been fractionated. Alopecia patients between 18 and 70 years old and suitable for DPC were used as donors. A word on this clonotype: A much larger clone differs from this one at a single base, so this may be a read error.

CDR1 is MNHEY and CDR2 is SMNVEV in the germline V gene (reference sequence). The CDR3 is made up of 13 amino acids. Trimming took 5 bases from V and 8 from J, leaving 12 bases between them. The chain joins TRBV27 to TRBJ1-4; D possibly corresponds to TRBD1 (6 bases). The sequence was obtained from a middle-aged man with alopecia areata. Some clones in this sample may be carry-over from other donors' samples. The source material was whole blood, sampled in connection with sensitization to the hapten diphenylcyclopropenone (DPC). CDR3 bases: TGTGCCAGCAGTCGGACAGAAAAGGAAAAACTGTTTTTT. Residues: CASSRTEKEKLFF.